This is a list of T cell receptor beta chains from one sample in a study of metastatic and nonmetastatic thyroid tumors. TCRdb reassembled clones from the PCR reads with MiXCR. In the table there are under 25,000 clones, over 20% of which are singletons. The sequenced sample consisted of adjacent normal tissue. Receptors were obtained from a female donor with papillary thyroid cancer or a benign thyroid nodule (not recorded which). Some clones in this sample may be carry-over from other donors' samples. CDR3s include the opening cysteine and the closing phenylalanine or tryptophan. Each record gives: CDR3 DNA, CDR3 protein, V gene, D gene, clone size, J gene, CDR3 length. A D gene is named only where the DNA matches it firmly. Rows may omit the clone size; those that give it use once, few, many or a size class.

TGTGCCAGCAGCGTAGGGGCCGGGACAGGGCGCCCCCTCCACTTT,CASSVGAGTGRPLHF,TRBV9,TRBD1,medium-sized,TRBJ1-6,15
TGTGCCAGCAGCGTAAAATTGGGGCGGGAGGGGTACAATGAGCAGTTCTTC,CASSVKLGREGYNEQFF,TRBV9,TRBD2,many,TRBJ2-1,17
TGTGCCAGCAGTTTCGGACATATCTATGGCTACACCTTC,CASSFGHIYGYTF,TRBV12-3/TRBV12-4,NA,few,TRBJ1-2,13
TGTGCCAGTAGTCCTCGCTCGGGACTAGCGGGAGATGAGCAGTTCTTC,CASSPRSGLAGDEQFF,TRBV19,TRBD2,many,TRBJ2-1,16
TGTGCCAGCAGCTTAAACCCAAGCGGGGCTAACTATGGCTACACCTTC,CASSLNPSGANYGYTF,TRBV7-3,NA,NA,TRBJ1-2,16
TGTACCAGCAGCTCTTACTACGACTTACACAATGAGCAGTTCTTC,CTSSSYYDLHNEQFF,TRBV7-6,NA,few,TRBJ2-1,15
TGCGCCAGCAGCTATTGGTCAGGGAACACTGAAGCTTTCTTT,CASSYWSGNTEAFF,TRBV5-1,NA,medium-sized,TRBJ1-1,14
TGTGCCAGCAGCCCGCAGCCCGTGGGGATCTACGAGCAGTACTTC,CASSPQPVGIYEQYF,TRBV7-2,NA,NA,TRBJ2-7,15
TGCGCCAGCAGCCAAGACGGGACTAGCGGGGTCTCCTACAATGAGCAGTTCTTC,CASSQDGTSGVSYNEQFF,TRBV4-3,TRBD2,many,TRBJ2-1,18
TGTGCCAGCAGTTCACAGGGCCCGAACACTGAAGCTTTCTTT,CASSSQGPNTEAFF,TRBV6-2/TRBV6-3,NA,medium-sized,TRBJ1-1,14
TGTGCCAGCAGTAACCCAGGGTACAATGAGCAGTTCTTC,CASSNPGYNEQFF,TRBV25-1,NA,few,TRBJ2-1,13
TGTGCCAGCAGCCCACAACCGGGGGGGGAGACCCAGTACTTC,CASSPQPGGETQYF,TRBV2,TRBD2,few,TRBJ2-5,14
TGTGCCAGCAGTGCCGGGACTCAATTCACAGATACGCAGTATTTT,CASSAGTQFTDTQYF,TRBV6-1,NA,NA,TRBJ2-3,15
TGTGCCAGCAGCGTAGGTGGACAGCCAGATACGCAGTATTTT,CASSVGGQPDTQYF,TRBV9,NA,NA,TRBJ2-3,14
TGTGCCAGCAGGAGAGCTAGCGGGAGAGACAATGAGCAGTTCTTC,CASRRASGRDNEQFF,TRBV2,TRBD2,medium-sized,TRBJ2-1,15
TGTGCCAGCACGGACAGGGCTAATGAAAAACTGTTTTTT,CASTDRANEKLFF,TRBV2,TRBD1,NA,TRBJ1-4,13
TGTGCCAGCAGCACGCGGACAAGCGTCAATGAGCAGTTCTTC,CASSTRTSVNEQFF,TRBV9,NA,many,TRBJ2-1,14
TGTGCCAGCAGCCCCGGTAGGGGGACGCGGACCCAGTACTTC,CASSPGRGTRTQYF,TRBV9,NA,many,TRBJ2-5,14
TGTGCCAGTAGTATCGGCGGGAGCTGGTTGACAGATACGCAGTATTTT,CASSIGGSWLTDTQYF,TRBV19,TRBD2,many,TRBJ2-3,16
TGTGCCAGCAGCTTACAGGGTACAGATACGCAGTATTTT,CASSLQGTDTQYF,TRBV7-9,NA,NA,TRBJ2-3,13
TGTGCCAGCAGCTCCCTTGGGGCCTACGAGCAGTACTTC,CASSSLGAYEQYF,TRBV7-8,NA,medium-sized,TRBJ2-7,13
TGCAGTGCCCCCAGCGGGACAGGGTACAATGAGCAGTTCTTC,CSAPSGTGYNEQFF,TRBV20-1,TRBD1,NA,TRBJ2-1,14
TGCAGTGCTAGAGGCCATCTAGCGGAACCATACAATGAGCAGTTCTTC,CSARGHLAEPYNEQFF,TRBV20-1,TRBD2,NA,TRBJ2-1,16
TGTGCCAGCAGTTCGCGGACAGGGGGCAGGGACGAGCAGTACTTC,CASSSRTGGRDEQYF,TRBV12-3/TRBV12-4,TRBD1,few,TRBJ2-7,15
TGTGCCTGGAGGCGTCTCGGGGACAGCGGTAACTATGGCTACACCTTC,CAWRRLGDSGNYGYTF,TRBV30,TRBD1,many,TRBJ1-2,16
TGTGCCTTAATACAGGTGGGTTCCTACGAGCAGTACTTC,CALIQVGSYEQYF,TRBV30,NA,few,TRBJ2-7,13
TGCGCCAGCAGCTGGGACATCTACAATGAGCAGTTCTTC,CASSWDIYNEQFF,TRBV5-1,NA,NA,TRBJ2-1,13
TGTGCCAGTAACCGAGGGGAGATTTATAGCAATCAGCCCCAGCATTTT,CASNRGEIYSNQPQHF,TRBV19,NA,NA,TRBJ1-5,16
TGTGCCAGCAGCTCTGAAACAGGATCTGGGGGCACAGATACGCAGTATTTT,CASSSETGSGGTDTQYF,TRBV5-5,NA,many,TRBJ2-3,17
TGTGCCAGCAGCGAAGCCTACACAGATACGCAGTATTTT,CASSEAYTDTQYF,TRBV7-3,NA,NA,TRBJ2-3,13
TGCGCCAGCAGCTCGGTACAGGGCCTGAACACTGAAGCTTTCTTT,CASSSVQGLNTEAFF,TRBV5-1,NA,NA,TRBJ1-1,15
TGTGCCAGCAGTGACAGTGGTTGGACCGGGGGGCTGTTTTTT,CASSDSGWTGGLFF,TRBV25-1,NA,few,TRBJ2-2,14
TGTGCCAGCAGCCCCGGGACAGGGGCGACAGATACGCAGTATTTT,CASSPGTGATDTQYF,TRBV6-1,TRBD1,few,TRBJ2-3,15
TGTGCCAGCAGCTTAGGTGGAGGGAACACCGGGGAGCTGTTTTTT,CASSLGGGNTGELFF,TRBV7-6,NA,few,TRBJ2-2,15
TGCGCCAGCAGGGACGCCCTCGGGGAAACACCCCTCCACTTT,CASRDALGETPLHF,TRBV5-1,NA,NA,TRBJ1-6,14
TGTGCCAGCAGAGGTACAGGGGCGGAGTTCTTC,CASRGTGAEFF,TRBV7-3,TRBD1,few,TRBJ2-1,11
TGTGCCAGCAGCTTAGGTCTTTCGGAGACCCAGTACTTC,CASSLGLSETQYF,TRBV11-2,NA,NA,TRBJ2-5,13
TGTGCCTGGAGACCCTCGTGGGGGGAGCTGTTTTTT,CAWRPSWGELFF,TRBV30,NA,many,TRBJ2-2,12